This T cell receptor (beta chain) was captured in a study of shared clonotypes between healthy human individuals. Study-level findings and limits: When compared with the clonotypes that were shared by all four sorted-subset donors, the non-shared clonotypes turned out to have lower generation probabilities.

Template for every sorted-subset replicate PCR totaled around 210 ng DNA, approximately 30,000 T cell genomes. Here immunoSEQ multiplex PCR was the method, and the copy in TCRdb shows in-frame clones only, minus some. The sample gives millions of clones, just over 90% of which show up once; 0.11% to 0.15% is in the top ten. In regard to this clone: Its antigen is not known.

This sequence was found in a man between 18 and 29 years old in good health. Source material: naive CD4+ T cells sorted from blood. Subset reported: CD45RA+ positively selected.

The CDR3 here is CASSPTLNTEAFF. The CDR3 nucleotides are TGTGCCAGCAGCCCGACGCTGAACACTGAAGCTTTCTTT. The chain couples TRBV14 to TRBJ1-1; no clear D gene. The CDR3 has 13 amino acids. Germline lookup yields CDR1 SGHDN and CDR2 FVKESK. The V end was cut by 4 bases, the J end by 0 bases, with 6 bases between.